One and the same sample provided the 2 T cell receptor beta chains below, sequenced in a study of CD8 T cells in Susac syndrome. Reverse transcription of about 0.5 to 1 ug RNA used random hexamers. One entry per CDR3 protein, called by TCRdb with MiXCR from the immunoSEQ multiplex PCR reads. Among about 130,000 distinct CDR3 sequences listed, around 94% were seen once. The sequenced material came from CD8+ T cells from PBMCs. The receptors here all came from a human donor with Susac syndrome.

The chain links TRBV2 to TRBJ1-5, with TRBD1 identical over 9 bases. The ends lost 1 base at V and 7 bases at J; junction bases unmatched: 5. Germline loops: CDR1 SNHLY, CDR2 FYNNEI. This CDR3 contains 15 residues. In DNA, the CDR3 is TGTGCCAGCAGTGAAGGGGACAGGGTACTCCAGCCCCAGCATTTT. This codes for CASSEGDRVLQPQHF. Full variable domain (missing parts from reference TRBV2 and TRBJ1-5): EPEVTQTPSHQVTQMGQEVILRCVPISNHLYFYWYRQILGQKVEFLVSFYNNEISEKSEIFDDQFSVERPDGSNFTLKIRSTKLEDSAMYFCASSEGDRVLQPQHFGDGTRLSIL.

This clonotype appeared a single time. CDR3 loop: CASSLGTVAYNEQFF. CDR3 in DNA: TGTGCCAGCAGCTTAGGGACAGTAGCCTACAATGAGCAGTTCTTC. This chain connects TRBV7-9 to TRBJ2-1, with TRBD1 as a possible D gene (6 bases). The germline V and J ends were trimmed by 1 base and 2 bases, with 9 bases remaining between them. Germline CDR1 is SEHNR and CDR2 is FQNEAQ (reference sequence). CDR3 size: 15 residues.